This passage covers 26 T cell receptor beta chains from one sample sequenced in a study of T cells in Graves' hyperthyroidism and ophthalmopathy. Amplified TCR beta CDR3 regions came from RNA transcripts. First-round RT-PCR targeting the TCR CDR3 was performed with the HTBI primer set. TCRdb recomputed calls from the multiplex PCR reads with MiXCR, one row per CDR3 protein. The data hold 250,000 to 300,000 distinct CDR3 sequences, with less than 15% observed a single time. Material: blood. The source of these receptors is a woman in her twenties or thirties with Graves' hyperthyroidism that later progressed to Graves' ophthalmopathy.

V is TRBV6-5 and J is TRBJ2-7, with D possibly called TRBD1 or TRBD2 (5 bases each). Germline V gene sequence: CDR1 MNHEY, CDR2 SVGAGI. The CDR3 is 15 amino acids. Trimming took 2 bases from V and 7 from J, leaving 18 bases between them. The CDR3 loop is CASSYDREGEEEQYF. The CDR3 DNA sequence: TGTGCCAGCAGTTACGACCGGGAAGGGGAAGAGGAGCAGTACTTC.

The chain combines TRBV27 with TRBJ2-1; perhaps D is TRBD1 or TRBD2 (5 bases each). The J call could be wrong; TRBJ2-7 is a better fit for the DNA end. This CDR3 is 13 amino acids long. From germline, CDR1 is MNHEY and CDR2 SMNVEV (reference sequence). CDR3 sequence (DNA): TGTGCCAGCAGTCCAGGGACCTACAATGAGCAGTACTTC. Its protein product is CASSPGTYNEQYF.

On this clonotype: Possible read error: a much larger clone is one base away. In DNA form, the CDR3 reads TGTGCCGTCACCCGGGCGTATAACTATGGCTACACCTTC. It encodes CAVTRAYNYGYTF. The chain employs TRBV10-3 and TRBJ1-2; D remains unclear. Trimming cost V 11 bases and J 1 base, with 14 bases left between them. The CDR3 totals 13 residues. Germline V gene sequence: CDR1 ENHRY, CDR2 SYGVKD.

In regard to this clonotype: Just one base apart from a much larger clone, this may be a read error. This chain uses TRBV29-1 with TRBJ2-7, with D unclear. Germline-derived CDR1 and CDR2 are SQVTM and ANQGSEA. This CDR3 contains 14 residues. DNA for the CDR3: TGCAGCGTTGAGACGCGGAGTAGCTCCTACGAGCGGTACTTC. Encoded protein: CSVETRSSSYERYF.

In its sample, this clonotype was seen many times. The V and J genes are TRBV11-3 and TRBJ2-5, with 15 bases identical to TRBD2. J was trimmed by 4 bases and V by 3 bases; bases with no gene match: 6. Germline CDR1 is SGHNT and CDR2 is YENEEA. This CDR3 has 17 residues. The CDR3 here is CASSFRGLAGGRETQYF. CDR3 sequence (DNA): TGTGCCAGCAGCTTCCGGGGACTAGCGGGAGGTAGAGAGACCCAGTACTTC.

Comments on this clonotype: A much larger clone differs from this one at a single base, so this may be a read error. The chain couples TRBV20-1 to TRBJ1-1, with a tentative D call TRBD1 (6 bases). Trimming left V 3 bases short and J 1 base short, with 21 bases between. The CDR3 runs 17 residues. Germline CDR1 reads DFQATT; CDR2 reads SNEGSKA (reference sequence). The CDR3 loop reads CSARRIQGSATNTEAFF. CDR3 nucleotides: TGCAGTGCTAGGCGTATCCAGGGGTCTGCTACGAACACTGAAGCTTTCTTT.

CDR3 region: CSVRTGDHGYTF. DNA of the CDR3: TGCAGTGTTCGGACAGGGGACCATGGCTACACCTTC. The chain combines TRBV20-1 with TRBJ1-2; 9 bases fit TRBD1. The CDR3 sequence is 12 residues long. V lost 7 bases to trimming and J lost 6 bases; unmatched junction nucleotides: 6. Germline V gene data show CDR1 as DFQATT and CDR2 as SNEGSKA (reference sequence).

In this sample, this clonotype turned up a few times. The chain couples TRBV29-1 to TRBJ2-1; either TRBD1 or TRBD2 may fit D (5 bases each). V was shortened by 3 bases and J by 4 bases, with 10 bases between the two germline ends. Germline CDR1 reads SQVTM; CDR2 reads ANQGSEA. The CDR3 runs to 13 residues. In DNA, the CDR3 is TGCAGCGTTGAGGGGGTTGGATACAATGAGCAGTTCTTC. Translating gives CSVEGVGYNEQFF.

The table lists this clonotype with many counts. The chain has TRBV27 and TRBJ2-7; 10 bases fit TRBD2. Per the germline V gene, CDR1 is MNHEY and CDR2 is SMNVEV (reference sequence). V was pared by 5 bases and J by 6 bases, with 10 bases of the junction left unmatched. This CDR3 contains 15 residues. CDR3 in DNA: TGTGCCAGCAGTCAGGGGCTAGCGGGAGTAGGCGAGCAGTACTTC. Translated: CASSQGLAGVGEQYF.

As for this clonotype: This may be a read error, as it is one base from a much larger clone. The gene calls are TRBV9 and TRBJ2-5; D may be TRBD1 (6 bases). Germline assignment: CDR1 SGDLS and CDR2 YYNGEE. The CDR3 consists of 15 residues. The DNA of the CDR3 is TGTGCCGGCAGCCCAGCCTCAGGGGCAGTGGAGACCCAGTACTTC. Amino acid sequence: CAGSPASGAVETQYF.

This clonotype was counted at least ten times. The genes are TRBV6-5 and TRBJ1-1, with D possibly being TRBD1 (5 bases). V lost 0 bases to trimming and J lost 1 base, with 12 bases between them. CDR1 is MNHEY and CDR2 is SVGAGI in the germline V gene. There are 16 residues in the CDR3. CDR3 region: CASSYSINTGNTEAFF. The CDR3, as DNA: TGTGCCAGCAGTTACTCGATAAATACAGGGAACACTGAAGCTTTCTTT.

This clonotype turned up a few times. CDR3 amino acids: CASSPIYQNYEQYF. The CDR3 DNA reads TGTGCCAGCAGCCCTATTTATCAAAACTACGAGCAGTACTTC. The chain carries TRBV5-6 and TRBJ2-7; D remains ambiguous. There are 14 residues in the CDR3. V dropped 4 bases and J dropped 3 bases, with 14 bases sitting between them. Germline CDR1 is SGHDT and CDR2 is YYEEEE. Filled out from reference TRBV5-6 and TRBJ2-7, the complete variable domain reads DAGVTQSPTHLIKTRGQQVTLRCSPKSGHDTVSWYQQALGQGPQFIFQYYEEEERQRGNFPDRFSGHQFPNYSSELNVNALLLGDSALYLCASSPIYQNYEQYFGPGTRLTVT.

As to this clonotype: A read error is possible here, since a much larger clone lies one base away. The chain's CDR3 is CASSFASGRGSEQFF. CDR3 DNA sequence: TGTGCCAGCAGTTTTGCCAGCGGGAGGGGCAGTGAGCAGTTCTTC. The chain is built from TRBV28 and TRBJ2-1; TRBD2 aligns across 10 bases. The junction had 8 bases not matched to a gene; V was cut back by 3 bases and J by 9 bases. The CDR3 covers 15 residues. The V gene's germline CDR1 is MDHEN and CDR2 SYDVKM.

The rearrangement joins TRBV7-3 to TRBJ2-1; 10 bases line up with TRBD2. After removal of 2 bases from V and 6 bases from J, the junction contained 4 bases not matched to a gene. The CDR3 spans 15 residues. The V gene's germline CDR1 is SGHTA and CDR2 FQGTGA. This CDR3 reads CASSLGGLAFNEQFF. The DNA of the CDR3 is TGTGCCAGCAGCTTAGGGGGACTAGCGTTCAATGAGCAGTTCTTC.

The rearrangement links TRBV10-3 to TRBJ2-5; 11 nucleotides match TRBD1. Germline assignment: CDR1 ENHRY and CDR2 SYGVKD. The V segment lost 2 bases and the J segment 6 bases; nucleotides outside the gene matches: 8. This CDR3 spans 16 amino acids. The CDR3 DNA sequence: TGTGCCATCAGTGAGCCCCGGACAGGGGGCGCGAAGACCCAGTACTTC. Its protein product is CAISEPRTGGAKTQYF.

This clonotype was found many times. This rearrangement joins TRBV6-1 to TRBJ2-7; tentatively, D is TRBD1 or TRBD2 (5 bases each). Germline V lookup: CDR1 MNHNS, CDR2 SASEGT. V lost 6 bases to trimming and J lost 0 bases, with 12 bases between them. The CDR3 length is 14 residues. For the CDR3, the DNA is TGTGCCAGCAGCCAGGGACCTTTCTCCTACGAGCAGTACTTC. This sequence encodes CASSQGPFSYEQYF.

This clonotype turned up a few times. This chain joins TRBV25-1 and TRBJ1-6; 7 nucleotides agree with TRBD1. The length of the CDR3 is 18 residues. Trimming at V came to 5 bases and at J to 7 bases, leaving 17 bases not matched to a gene. Germline V gene data show CDR1 as MGHDK and CDR2 as SYGVNS. In nucleotides, the CDR3 is TGTGCCAGCAGTTCCTCGAAGGGGGCCAGGGGCATGAATTCACCCCTCCACTTT. This sequence encodes CASSSSKGARGMNSPLHF.

There are a few counts of this clonotype. The germline gene is not matched at one end of the junction; a read error may be the cause. The V and J genes are TRBV6-2 or TRBV6-3 and TRBJ2-7; D ambiguous. Germline V lookup: CDR1 MNHEY, CDR2 SVGEGT. The CDR3 contains 12 residues. The CDR3 nucleotides read TGTGTCAGCAGTTACGCAGGAAACGAGCAGTACTTC. Protein sequence: CVSSYAGNEQYF.

This clonotype was seen repeatedly, ten times or more. V usage is TRBV20-1 and J usage is TRBJ1-2; perhaps TRBD1 as D (5 bases). Trimming took off 3 bases at V and 7 bases at J, with 15 bases between the two ends. Germline V gene lookup returns CDR1 DFQATT and CDR2 SNEGSKA (reference sequence). The CDR3 is made up of 13 amino acids. The CDR3 nucleotides are TGCAGTGCTAGTCTCAGGGTACAGGCTGGCTACACCTTC. This translates into CSASLRVQAGYTF.

The V and J genes are TRBV11-2 and TRBJ2-5, with 8 nucleotides matching TRBD2. The germline V gene has CDR1 SGHAT and CDR2 FQNNGV. CDR3 length equals 14 residues. The V segment lost 3 bases and the J segment 2 bases; nucleotides outside the gene matches: 2. The CDR3 nucleotides read TGTGCCAGCAGCTTCGGCGGGGGGCAAGAGACCCAGTACTTC. Translating gives CASSFGGGQETQYF.

In this sample, this clonotype turned up many times. The V call is TRBV7-2, the J call TRBJ1-6, with D unclear. The CDR3 length is 15 residues. Trimming pared 1 base from V and 4 bases from J, leaving 8 bases between. In germline, CDR1 is SGHTA, CDR2 FQGNSA. The CDR3 sequence is CASSLEAGYNSPLHF. In nucleotides, the CDR3 is TGTGCCAGCAGCTTAGAGGCGGGATATAATTCACCCCTCCACTTT. The full variable domain, rest sourced from reference TRBV7-2 and TRBJ1-6, is GAGVSQSPSNKVTEKGKDVELRCDPISGHTALYWYRQSLGQGLEFLIYFQGNSAPDKSGLPSDRFSAERTGGSVSTLTIQRTQQEDSAVYLCASSLEAGYNSPLHFGNGTRLTVT.

In this sample, this clonotype turned up many times. The chain employs TRBV28 and TRBJ2-5, with 8 positions matching TRBD2. The germline gives CDR1 MDHEN, CDR2 SYDVKM. This CDR3 has 14 amino acids. J was trimmed by 4 bases and V by 5 bases; bases with no gene match: 6. The CDR3 bases are TGTGCCAGCAGTCTAGCGGGTTACGGAGAGACCCAGTACTTC. This sequence encodes CASSLAGYGETQYF.

This clonotype has a handful of counts. J is TRBJ2-2 and V is TRBV20-1, with 8 nucleotides matching TRBD1. This CDR3 has 15 amino acids. Trimming at V came to 7 bases and at J to 2 bases, leaving 9 bases not matched to a gene. Germline V gene sequence: CDR1 DFQATT, CDR2 SNEGSKA (reference sequence). The CDR3 DNA reads as TGCAGTGTCTCCCAGGACAGGGCCAACACCGGGGAGCTGTTTTTT. As protein: CSVSQDRANTGELFF.

This clonotype has a count of ten or more. The chain is built from TRBV18 and TRBJ1-1; possible D gene TRBD1, 5 bases. The CDR3 has 11 residues. Trimming left V 5 bases short and J 8 bases short, with 9 bases between. CDR1 is KGHSH and CDR2 is LQKENI in the germline V gene. This CDR3 is CASSGGAEAFF. CDR3 sequence (DNA): TGTGCCAGCTCAGGGGGTGCCGAAGCTTTCTTT.

This clonotype was counted between two and nine times. V is TRBV29-1 and J is TRBJ1-3; a weak D match, TRBD1 (5 bases). From germline, CDR1 is SQVTM and CDR2 ANQGSEA. Trimming stripped 4 bases from V and 0 bases from J, with 10 bases between. The CDR3 spans 14 residues. The CDR3: CSVVGHLSGNTIYF. CDR3 coding DNA: TGCAGCGTTGTGGGGCACCTCTCTGGAAACACCATATATTTT.

The rearrangement uses TRBV24-1 and TRBJ2-1; TRBD2 aligns across 7 bases. The trim removed 4 bases at V and 0 bases at J, leaving 5 bases unmatched. CDR3 size: 16 residues. Germline V gene lookup returns CDR1 KGHDR and CDR2 SFDVKD. The CDR3 DNA reads TGTGCCACCAGTGAGGGTAGCGGGCGCTCCTACAATGAGCAGTTCTTC. Amino acid sequence: CATSEGSGRSYNEQFF.